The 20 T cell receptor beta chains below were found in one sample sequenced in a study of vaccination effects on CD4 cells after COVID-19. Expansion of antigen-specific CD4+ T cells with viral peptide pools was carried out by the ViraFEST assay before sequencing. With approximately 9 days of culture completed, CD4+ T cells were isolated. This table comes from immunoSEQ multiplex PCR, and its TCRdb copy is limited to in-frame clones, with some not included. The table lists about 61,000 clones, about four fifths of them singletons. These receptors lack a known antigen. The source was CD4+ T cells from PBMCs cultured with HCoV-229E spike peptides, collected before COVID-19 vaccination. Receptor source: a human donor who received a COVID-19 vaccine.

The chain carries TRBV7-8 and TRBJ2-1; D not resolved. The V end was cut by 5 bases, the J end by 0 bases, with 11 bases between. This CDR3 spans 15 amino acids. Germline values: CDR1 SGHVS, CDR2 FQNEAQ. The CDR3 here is CASSPTPSSYNEQFF. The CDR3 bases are TGTGCCAGCAGCCCCACCCCGTCCTCCTACAATGAGCAGTTCTTC.

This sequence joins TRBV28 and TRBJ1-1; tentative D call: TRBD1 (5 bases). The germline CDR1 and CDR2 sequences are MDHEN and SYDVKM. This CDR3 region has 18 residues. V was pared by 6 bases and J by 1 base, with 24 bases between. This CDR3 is CASRGVVIFSGGNTEAFF. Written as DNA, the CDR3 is TGTGCCAGCAGGGGGGTTGTAATTTTTAGTGGCGGGAACACTGAAGCTTTCTTT.

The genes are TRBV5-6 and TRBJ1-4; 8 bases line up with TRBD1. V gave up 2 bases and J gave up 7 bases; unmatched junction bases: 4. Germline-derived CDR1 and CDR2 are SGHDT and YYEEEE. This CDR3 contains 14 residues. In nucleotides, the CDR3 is TGTGCCAGCAGCTTAAAACAGGGGGGTGAAAAACTGTTTTTT. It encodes CASSLKQGGEKLFF.

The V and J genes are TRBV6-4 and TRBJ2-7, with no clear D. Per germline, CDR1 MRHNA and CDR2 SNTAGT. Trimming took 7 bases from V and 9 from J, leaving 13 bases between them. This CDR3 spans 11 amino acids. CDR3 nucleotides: TGTGCCAGCACCTACACAGTGGGGCAGTACGTC. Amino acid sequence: CASTYTVGQYV.

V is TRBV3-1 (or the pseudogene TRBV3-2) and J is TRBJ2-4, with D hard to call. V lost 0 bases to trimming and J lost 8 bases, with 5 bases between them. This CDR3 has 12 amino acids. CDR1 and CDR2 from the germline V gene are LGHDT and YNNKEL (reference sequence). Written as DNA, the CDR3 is TGTGCCAGCAGCCAAGAGGTGGACATTCAGTACTTC. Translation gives CASSQEVDIQYF.

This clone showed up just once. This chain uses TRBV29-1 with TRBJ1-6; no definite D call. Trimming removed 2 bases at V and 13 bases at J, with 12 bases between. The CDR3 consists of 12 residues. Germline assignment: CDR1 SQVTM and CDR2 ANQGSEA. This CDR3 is CSVEISGLPLHF. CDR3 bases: TGCAGCGTTGAAATCTCCGGGCTTCCCCTCCACTTT.

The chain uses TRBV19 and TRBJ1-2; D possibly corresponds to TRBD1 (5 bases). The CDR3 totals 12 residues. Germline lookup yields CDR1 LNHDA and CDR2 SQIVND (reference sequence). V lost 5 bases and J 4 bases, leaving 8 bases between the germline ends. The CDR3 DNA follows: TGTGCCAGTAGTCCGGGACTCTATGGCTACACCTTC. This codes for CASSPGLYGYTF.

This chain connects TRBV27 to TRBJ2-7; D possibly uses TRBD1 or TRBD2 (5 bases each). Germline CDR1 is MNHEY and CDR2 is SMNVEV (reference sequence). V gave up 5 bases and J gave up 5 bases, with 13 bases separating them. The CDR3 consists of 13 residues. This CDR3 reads CASSKGTVDEQYV. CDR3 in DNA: TGTGCCAGCAGTAAAGGGACGGTTGACGAGCAGTACGTC.

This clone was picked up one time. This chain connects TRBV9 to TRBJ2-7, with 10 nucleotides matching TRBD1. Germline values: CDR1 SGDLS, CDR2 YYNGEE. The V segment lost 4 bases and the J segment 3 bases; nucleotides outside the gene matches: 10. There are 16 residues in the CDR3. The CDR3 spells CASSPRTGTGDYEQYV. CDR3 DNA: TGTGCCAGCAGCCCGCGTACCGGGACAGGGGACTACGAGCAGTACGTC.

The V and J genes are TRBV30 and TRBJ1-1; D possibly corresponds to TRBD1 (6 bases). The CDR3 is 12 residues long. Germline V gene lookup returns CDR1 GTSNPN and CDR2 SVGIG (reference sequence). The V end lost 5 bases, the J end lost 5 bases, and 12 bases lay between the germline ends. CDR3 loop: CAWGWGQTEAFF. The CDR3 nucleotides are TGTGCCTGGGGCTGGGGGCAAACTGAAGCTTTCTTT.

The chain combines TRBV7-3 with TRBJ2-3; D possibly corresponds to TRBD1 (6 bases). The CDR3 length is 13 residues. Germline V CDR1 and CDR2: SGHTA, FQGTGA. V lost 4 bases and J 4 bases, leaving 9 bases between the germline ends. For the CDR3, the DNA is TGTGCCAGCAGCTCACAGGGACCAGATACGCAGTATTTT. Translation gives CASSSQGPDTQYF.

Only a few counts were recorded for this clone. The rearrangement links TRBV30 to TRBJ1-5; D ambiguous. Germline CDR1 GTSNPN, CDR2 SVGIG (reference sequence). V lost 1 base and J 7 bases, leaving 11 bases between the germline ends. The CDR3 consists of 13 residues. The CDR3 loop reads CAWSGTFGQPQHF. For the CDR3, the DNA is TGTGCCTGGAGTGGGACGTTCGGACAGCCCCAGCATTTT.

CDR3 region: CASSLSITDTQYF. The DNA of the CDR3 is TGTGCCAGCAGCTTAAGTATCACAGATACGCAGTATTTT. The rearrangement links TRBV7-3 to TRBJ2-3, with D unresolved. CDR3 length: 13 amino acids. Germline CDR1 and CDR2: SGHTA and FQGTGA. V dropped 1 base and J dropped 2 bases, with 4 bases sitting between them.

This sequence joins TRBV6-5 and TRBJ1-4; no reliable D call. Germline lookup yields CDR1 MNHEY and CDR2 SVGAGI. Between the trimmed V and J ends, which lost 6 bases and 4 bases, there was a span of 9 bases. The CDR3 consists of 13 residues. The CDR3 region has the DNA TGTGCCAGCAGCTACGGGATTAATGAAAAACTGTTTTTT. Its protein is CASSYGINEKLFF.

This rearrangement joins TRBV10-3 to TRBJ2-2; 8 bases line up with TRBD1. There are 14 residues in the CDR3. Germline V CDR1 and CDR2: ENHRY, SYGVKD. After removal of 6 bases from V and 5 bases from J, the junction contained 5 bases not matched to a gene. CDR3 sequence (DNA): TGTGCCATCAGGGGGACAGGCCGGACCGGGGAGCTGTTTTTT. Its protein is CAIRGTGRTGELFF.

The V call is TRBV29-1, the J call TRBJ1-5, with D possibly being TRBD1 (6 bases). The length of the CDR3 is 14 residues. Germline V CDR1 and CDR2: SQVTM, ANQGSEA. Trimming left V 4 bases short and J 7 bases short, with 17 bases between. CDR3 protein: CSVAGGAPGQPQHF. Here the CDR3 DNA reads TGCAGCGTTGCCGGGGGGGCTCCCGGGCAGCCCCAGCATTTT.

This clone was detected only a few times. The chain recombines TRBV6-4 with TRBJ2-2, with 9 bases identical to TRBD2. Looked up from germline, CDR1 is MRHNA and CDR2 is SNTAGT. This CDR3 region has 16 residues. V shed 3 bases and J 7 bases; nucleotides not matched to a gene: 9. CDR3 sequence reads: CASSETSGGHGGELFF. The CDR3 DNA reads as TGTGCCAGCAGTGAGACCAGCGGGGGGCACGGCGGGGAGCTGTTTTTT.

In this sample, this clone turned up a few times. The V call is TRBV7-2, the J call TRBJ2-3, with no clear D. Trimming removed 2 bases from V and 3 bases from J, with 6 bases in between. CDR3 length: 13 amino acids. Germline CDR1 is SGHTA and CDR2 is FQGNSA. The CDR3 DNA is TGTGCCAGCAGCTTATCTTATACAGATACGCAGTATTTT. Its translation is CASSLSYTDTQYF.

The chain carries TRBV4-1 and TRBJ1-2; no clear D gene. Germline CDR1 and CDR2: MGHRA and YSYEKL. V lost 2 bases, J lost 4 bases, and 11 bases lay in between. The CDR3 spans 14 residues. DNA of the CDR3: TGCGCCAGCAGCCAACCTCCAAGGGCCTATGGCTACACCTTC. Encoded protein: CASSQPPRAYGYTF.

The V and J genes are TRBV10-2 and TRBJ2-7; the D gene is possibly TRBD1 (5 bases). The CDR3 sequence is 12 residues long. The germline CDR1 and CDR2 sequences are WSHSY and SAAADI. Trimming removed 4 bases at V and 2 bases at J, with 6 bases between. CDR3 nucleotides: TGCGCCAGCAGTGCAGGGACCTACGAGCAGTACGTC. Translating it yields CASSAGTYEQYV.